The 20 T cell receptor beta chains given below trace back to one sample, sequenced in a study of T cells after posttransplantation cyclophosphamide. Sequenced by immunoSEQ multiplex PCR; TCRdb stores in-frame clones only, minus some. The profile covers tens of thousands of clones, none occurring a single time. Sequencing was done on a sample of PBMCs. The receptors originated from a woman aged 45-59 years in good health and a related stem cell transplant donor.

This clone showed up many times. The V and J genes are TRBV19 and TRBJ1-1; no clear D. Trimming left V 1 base short and J 3 bases short, with 12 bases between. There are 15 residues in the CDR3. The germline CDR1 and CDR2 sequences are LNHDA and SQIVND (reference sequence). CDR3 in amino acids: CASSIGGWQDTEAFF. Written as DNA, the CDR3 is TGTGCCAGTAGTATAGGTGGTTGGCAGGACACTGAAGCTTTCTTT.

The table lists this clone with many counts. The chain carries TRBV4-1 and TRBJ2-1; D is tentatively TRBD1 or TRBD2 (5 bases each). The CDR3 is made up of 15 amino acids. Germline CDR1 and CDR2: MGHRA and YSYEKL. V lost 4 bases and J 4 bases, leaving 14 bases between the germline ends. The chain's CDR3 is CASSLPRGGYNEQFF. In DNA form, the CDR3 reads TGCGCCAGCAGCCTCCCGAGGGGTGGGTACAATGAGCAGTTCTTC.

This clone was counted at least ten times. The chain is built from TRBV15 and TRBJ1-3; D remains ambiguous. The CDR3 consists of 15 residues. Trimming shortened V by 1 base and J by 0 bases, and 7 bases separated the two germline ends. Germline-derived CDR1 and CDR2 are LNHNV and YYDKDF (reference sequence). The chain's CDR3 is CATSRGGLSGNTIYF. The CDR3 DNA reads TGTGCCACCAGCAGAGGCGGCCTCTCTGGAAACACCATATATTTT.

This clone was recorded at least ten times. The chain has TRBV2 and TRBJ2-7; tentatively, D is TRBD2 (5 bases). Germline CDR1 SNHLY, CDR2 FYNNEI. This CDR3 comprises 14 residues. Trimming left V 2 bases short and J 7 bases short, with 15 bases between. The CDR3 loop is CASSEYAGMREQYF. The CDR3 region has the DNA TGTGCCAGCAGTGAATACGCGGGTATGAGGGAGCAGTACTTC.

In this sample, this clone turned up many times. The chain is built from TRBV5-8 and TRBJ1-5; TRBD1 is a possible D gene (6 bases). Trimming stripped 3 bases from V and 9 bases from J, with 13 bases between. CDR3 length: 13 residues. The V gene's germline CDR1 is SGHTS and CDR2 YDEGEE. CDR3 in DNA: TGTGCCAGCAGCTGGGGGCCGGGGCCGCCCCAGCATTTT. Its translation: CASSWGPGPPQHF.

Ten or more counts support this clone. The V gene is TRBV6-5, the J gene TRBJ1-3, with TRBD1 matching over 9 bases. Germline V gene sequence: CDR1 MNHEY, CDR2 SVGAGI. The CDR3 consists of 15 residues. V was pared by 0 bases and J by 4 bases, with 1 base of the junction left unmatched. CDR3 nucleotides: TGTGCCAGCAGTTACTCGGGACAGGGAGGAAACACCATATATTTT. Its translation: CASSYSGQGGNTIYF.

The rearrangement joins TRBV28 to TRBJ1-5, with TRBD1 as a possible D gene (6 bases). Between the trimmed V and J ends, which lost 7 bases and 4 bases, there was a span of 17 bases. Germline values: CDR1 MDHEN, CDR2 SYDVKM. This CDR3 comprises 15 residues. The CDR3 DNA sequence: TGTGCCAGCACCCAAGGACCAGGGACAAATCAGCCCCAGCATTTT. It translates to CASTQGPGTNQPQHF.

Ten or more counts support this clone. J is TRBJ1-2 and V is TRBV7-9; TRBD1 matches 7 bases. The J segment lost 8 bases and the V segment lost 5 bases, leaving 11 bases of the junction unmatched. The CDR3 contains 14 residues. Germline V gives CDR1 SEHNR, CDR2 FQNEAQ (reference sequence). This CDR3 is CASSPQGGGGGYTF. CDR3 sequence (DNA): TGTGCCAGCAGCCCCCAAGGGGGAGGGGGCGGCTACACCTTC.

This clone occurred many times. Written as DNA, the CDR3 is TGTGCCATCAGCTCCGGGACTAGCGGGAATGGCGAGCAGTACTTC. Its translation: CAISSGTSGNGEQYF. The rearrangement uses TRBV10-3 and TRBJ2-7; 13 positions match TRBD2. This CDR3 comprises 15 residues. Germline V lookup: CDR1 ENHRY, CDR2 SYGVKD. Germline trimming cut 6 bases from V and 6 bases from J; bases unmatched to any gene: 8.

This clone has a count of ten or more. The chain couples TRBV7-9 to TRBJ2-7, with TRBD1 matching over 9 bases. Per germline, CDR1 SEHNR and CDR2 FQNEAQ (reference sequence). Losses at the gene ends were 6 bases for V and 2 bases for J; bases not matched to a gene: 5. CDR3 length: 14 residues. The CDR3 bases are TGTGCCAGCAGACGACAGGGGGGACCCTACGAGCAGTACTTC. Translation: CASRRQGGPYEQYF.

This clone has a count of ten or more. The V and J genes are TRBV6-5 and TRBJ1-2, with 8 bases aligning to TRBD1. Germline V gives CDR1 MNHEY, CDR2 SVGAGI. The CDR3 sequence is 14 residues long. The V segment lost 7 bases and the J segment 4 bases; nucleotides outside the gene matches: 8. In DNA form, the CDR3 reads TGTGCCAGCACCCCGACAGGGGAGGGCTATGGCTACACCTTC. Its translation is CASTPTGEGYGYTF.

This clone was counted at least ten times. This chain links TRBV5-6 with TRBJ1-1, with D possibly being TRBD1 (5 bases). V lost 4 bases, J lost 3 bases, and 13 bases lay in between. The germline V gene has CDR1 SGHDT and CDR2 YYEEEE. CDR3 length: 14 amino acids. CDR3 DNA: TGTGCCAGCAGCGCACAGGAGACGGACACTGAAGCTTTCTTT. Its translation: CASSAQETDTEAFF.

This clone was counted a few times. This sequence joins TRBV12-3 or TRBV12-4 and TRBJ2-5; TRBD1 matches 9 bases. The trim removed 5 bases at V and 4 bases at J, leaving 2 bases unmatched. The CDR3 is 13 residues long. Here the CDR3 DNA reads TGTGCCAGCAGTACGGGACAGGGAGAGACCCAGTACTTC. As protein: CASSTGQGETQYF.

This clone was picked up many times. V usage is TRBV7-2 and J usage is TRBJ2-2, with 12 bases fitting TRBD2. The CDR3 runs to 18 residues. Trimming cost V 1 base and J 6 bases; bases outside gene matches: 9. In germline, CDR1 is SGHTA, CDR2 FQGNSA. The DNA for the CDR3 is TGTGCCAGCAGCTTAGGTGTTTCTAGCGGGAGGGCCCCCGGGGAGCTGTTTTTT. Its translation: CASSLGVSSGRAPGELFF. The entire variable domain, with the rest obtained from reference TRBV7-2 and TRBJ2-2, is as follows: GAGVSQSPSNKVTEKGKDVELRCDPISGHTALYWYRQSLGQGLEFLIYFQGNSAPDKSGLPSDRFSAERTGGSVSTLTIQRTQQEDSAVYLCASSLGVSSGRAPGELFFGEGSRLTVL.

This clone was observed many times. The chain uses TRBV7-2 and TRBJ1-3; tentative D call: TRBD1 (5 bases). Germline V lookup: CDR1 SGHTA, CDR2 FQGNSA. Trimming pared 3 bases from V and 0 bases from J, leaving 12 bases between. The CDR3 spans 16 residues. The CDR3 DNA reads as TGTGCCAGCAGCTTTCTGGCGACAGCCTCTGGAAACACCATATATTTT. Residues: CASSFLATASGNTIYF. Full variable domain (outside the CDR3, taken from reference TRBV7-2 and TRBJ1-3): GAGVSQSPSNKVTEKGKDVELRCDPISGHTALYWYRQSLGQGLEFLIYFQGNSAPDKSGLPSDRFSAERTGGSVSTLTIQRTQQEDSAVYLCASSFLATASGNTIYFGEGSWLTVV.

This clone was seen a few times. This chain uses TRBV30 with TRBJ2-7; D is possibly TRBD2 (7 bases). Germline lookup yields CDR1 GTSNPN and CDR2 SVGIG (reference sequence). V was shortened by 8 bases and J by 4 bases, with 15 bases between the two germline ends. This CDR3 comprises 12 residues. CDR3 amino acids: CAASRGGYEQYF. The CDR3 nucleotides are TGTGCCGCTTCTAGGGGGGGATACGAGCAGTACTTC.

This clone was observed many times. V usage is TRBV27 and J usage is TRBJ1-2; perhaps TRBD1 as D (6 bases). The CDR3 totals 14 residues. The germline V gene encodes CDR1 MNHEY and CDR2 SMNVEV (reference sequence). V was shortened by 6 bases and J by 0 bases, with 11 bases between the two germline ends. CDR3 nucleotides: TGTGCCAGCAGCCCCCAGGGGCCTAACTATGGCTACACCTTC. Its translation is CASSPQGPNYGYTF.

The sample holds many counts of this clone. The chain carries TRBV7-9 and TRBJ1-5; 7 nucleotides align to TRBD1. V shed 3 bases and J 0 bases; nucleotides not matched to a gene: 2. In germline, CDR1 is SEHNR, CDR2 FQNEAQ (reference sequence). CDR3 size: 15 residues. CDR3 nucleotides: TGTGCCAGCAGCTTGGGACAGTATAGCAATCAGCCCCAGCATTTT. It translates to CASSLGQYSNQPQHF.

Ten or more counts support this clone. V gene TRBV28 combines with J gene TRBJ2-5; 7 bases are a match to TRBD1. CDR1 MDHEN and CDR2 SYDVKM come from the germline V gene. After removal of 5 bases from V and 1 base from J, the junction contained 1 base not matched to a gene. CDR3 length: 13 amino acids. This CDR3 is CASSPGGQETQYF. CDR3 coding DNA: TGTGCCAGCAGTCCAGGGGGCCAAGAGACCCAGTACTTC.

The V gene is TRBV30, the J gene TRBJ1-2; D is unresolved. Germline V gene sequence: CDR1 GTSNPN, CDR2 SVGIG (reference sequence). The CDR3 is 14 residues long. V dropped 0 bases and J dropped 4 bases, with 12 bases sitting between them. CDR3 in DNA: TGTGCCTGGAGTGTAGGTAGCTGGAGCTATGGCTACACCTTC. Translation gives CAWSVGSWSYGYTF.